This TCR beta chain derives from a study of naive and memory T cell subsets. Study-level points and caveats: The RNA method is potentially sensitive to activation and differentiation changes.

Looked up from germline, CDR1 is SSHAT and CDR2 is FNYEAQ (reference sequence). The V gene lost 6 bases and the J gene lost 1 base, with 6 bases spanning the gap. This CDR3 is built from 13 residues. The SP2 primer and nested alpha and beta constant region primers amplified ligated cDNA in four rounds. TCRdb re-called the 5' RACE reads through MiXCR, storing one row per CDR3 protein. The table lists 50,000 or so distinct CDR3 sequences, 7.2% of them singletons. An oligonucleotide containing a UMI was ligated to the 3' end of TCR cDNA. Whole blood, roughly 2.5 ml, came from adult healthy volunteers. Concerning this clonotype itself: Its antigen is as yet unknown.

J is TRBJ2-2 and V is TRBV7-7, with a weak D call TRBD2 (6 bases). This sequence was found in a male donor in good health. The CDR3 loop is CASSSGNTGELFF. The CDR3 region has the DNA TGTGCCAGCAGTAGCGGGAACACCGGGGAGCTGTTTTTT. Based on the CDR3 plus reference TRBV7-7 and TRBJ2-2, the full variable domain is GAGVSQSPRYKVTKRGQDVTLRCDPISSHATLYWYQQALGQGPEFLTYFNYEAQPDKSGLPSDRFSAERPEGSISTLTIQRTEQRDSAMYRCASSSGNTGELFFGEGSRLTVL.